This T cell receptor (beta chain) was profiled in a study of shared clonotypes between healthy human individuals. Cells designated naive CD8 were CD45RO-negative and were positively selected for CCR7, with terminally differentiated effector memory CD45RA+ cells excluded. Notes on this clone: The antigen is undetermined.

Deep was the level used in running the assay. Only in-frame clones appear in the TCRdb table, and some are missing; sequencing was by immunoSEQ multiplex PCR. The sample has a few million clones; around 93% are singletons. Study results and limitations: The study found about 5% of naive CD4 clonotypes shared across several donors.

The V end was cut by 1 base, the J end by 3 bases, with 6 bases between. This CDR3 is 13 amino acids long. Per the germline V gene, CDR1 is SGHAT and CDR2 is FQNNGV. The sample comprised naive CD8+ T cells from PBMCs. The sequence came from a man younger than 30 in good health. Some clones in this sample may be carry-over from other donors' samples. The V call is TRBV11-2, the J call TRBJ1-1; D unresolved. The CDR3 DNA is TGTGCCAGCAGCTTAGGGGCAGACACTGAAGCTTTCTTT. It specifies CASSLGADTEAFF.